Described below is a single T cell receptor (delta chain) sequence and its context. Its specificity is not known. V dropped 5 bases and J dropped 6; count of bases not matched to a gene: 19. CDR3 size: 18 residues. The germline V gene has CDR1 TSWWSYY and CDR2 QGS. This entry is derived from a study of Vδ1+ human thymocytes. Findings and limits, study-wide: In the thymus, TRG and TRD repertoires looked highly polyclonal with Gaussian CDR3 lengths.

The template was reverse-transcribed extracted RNA. Multiplex PCR used pooled V-gene forward primers and a constant-region reverse primer to amplify CDR3s. TCRdb re-called the multiplex PCR reads using CATT. In the table there are 20,000 to 25,000 delta-chain clones, more than 8% of which are singletons. This TCR was sampled from a child in the first two years of life who had congenital heart surgery. The sample was Vdelta1+ gamma-delta thymocytes from the thymus. Subset denoted: FACS-sorted CD3+ TCRalphabeta- TCRVdelta1+ TCRVdelta2- thymocytes. The V and J genes are TRDV1 and TRDJ1; 9 positions match TRDD3. In DNA, the CDR3 is TGTGCTCTTGGGACCCAATCGGGCTGGGGGATCCGAGGGCATAAACTCATCTTT. This translates into CALGTQSGWGIRGHKLIF.